This T cell receptor beta chain comes out of a study of T cells in Graves' hyperthyroidism and ophthalmopathy. About the research overall: Peripheral blood sampling occurred at initial diagnosis, before any treatment.

Amplification yielded TCR beta CDR3 regions, with RNA transcripts as the source. During a first-round RT-PCR of the TCR CDR3, the HTBI primer set was used. TCRdb fed the multiplex PCR reads into MiXCR, producing one record per CDR3 protein. Counted here are some 360,000 distinct CDR3 sequences, roughly 20% occurring once; the ten biggest clones make up less than 20%. This clonotype was seen more than once but under ten times. Its antigen is still unknown. The V end lost 5 bases, the J end lost 5 bases, and 12 bases lay between the germline ends. This CDR3 has 13 residues. Study-level findings and limits: Through a model of 13 V-J features, ophthalmopathy was separated from stable hyperthyroidism. Most thyroid-expanded clonotypes above 0.001 were also found in blood.

The rearrangement links TRBV12-3 or TRBV12-4 to TRBJ2-5; D is unclear. This receptor was taken from a middle-aged woman with Graves' ophthalmopathy. The material sequenced was blood. The CDR3: CASSQRSRETQYF. CDR3 coding DNA: TGTGCCAGCAGTCAACGGAGTAGGGAGACCCAGTACTTC.